The following is a T cell receptor beta chain sequence with its context. Its antigen is still unknown. This CDR3 region has 16 residues. Germline CDR1 reads SGHDT; CDR2 reads YYEEEE. This sample was included in a study of blood T cells in healthy people across ages. For the second PCR, which ran for 7 to 11 cycles, a sample-barcoded 5' primer and a J-beta primer mix were used. Each CDR3 protein is one row after TCRdb ran MiXCR on the 5' RACE reads. The table includes about a million distinct CDR3 sequences, about 48% detected once. General observations from the study: Relative to aged donors, long-lived donors carried more naive CD4+ cells and displayed higher diversity. The lack of PBMC sorting stopped any conclusive naive versus antigen-experienced comparison. The authors considered diversity estimates from one million T cells to be underestimates.

The specimen was blood. The gene calls are TRBV5-6 and TRBJ2-7; 8 bases are a match to TRBD1. The J call is in doubt because the DNA end fits TRBJ2-4 better. This clonotype originated in a man under 40 in good health. CDR3 loop: CASSQDRVYAKNIQYF. The CDR3 DNA reads TGTGCCAGCAGCCAGGACAGGGTTTATGCCAAAAACATTCAGTACTTC.